This T cell receptor (beta chain) was identified during a study of patients and donors after allogeneic stem cell transplantation. TCRdb re-analysed the RT-PCR reads in MiXCR, keeping a single row per CDR3 protein. Here the sample spans 90,000 to 120,000 distinct CDR3 sequences, roughly 35% being singletons. This clonotype was observed a handful of times. The V end was cut by 8 bases, the J end by 4 bases, with 12 bases between. The CDR3 sequence is 13 residues long. The specimen was blood, either unsorted or a sorted T cell fraction (not recorded which). This rearrangement joins TRBV12-3 or TRBV12-4 to TRBJ1-5, with D possibly TRBD1 on 5 matching bases. This TCR was sampled from a human donor who was either an allogeneic HSCT recipient or a stem cell or donor lymphocyte infusion donor (not recorded which). It is not recorded whose cells these are; they may come from a transplant donor. The CDR3 spells CASRQFPNQPQHF. CDR3 bases: TGTGCCAGCCGACAGTTCCCGAATCAGCCCCAGCATTTT.